Given below is one TCR beta chain in context. This sample was included in a study of technical replicates of blood from a few donors. Using immunoSEQ multiplex PCR, the repertoire was profiled, and TCRdb retains in-frame clones only, with some absent. Of 65,000 to 90,000 clones detected, under 95% appear once; the ten largest clones hold about 0.27%. The V end was cut by 0 bases, the J end by 2 bases, with 9 bases between. The CDR3 extends over 14 amino acids. Germline CDR1 is GTSNPN and CDR2 is SVGIG (reference sequence). This TCR was sampled from a human donor in good health. Sequencing was carried out using T cells isolated from PBMCs. The chain recombines TRBV30 with TRBJ2-3; D is unclear. CDR3 in DNA: TGTGCCTGGAGTGTAGAGCTAAACACAGATACGCAGTATTTT. Its protein is CAWSVELNTDTQYF.